The 15 T cell receptor beta chains listed next were all sequenced from one sample in a study of human T cells and chemical hapten exposure. Time point defined: patch test 3, about 24 weeks after DPC sensitization. The treatment: therapeutic diphenylcyclopropenone sensitization with weekly scalp DPC. TCRdb reanalysed the RACE reads using MiXCR and keeps one entry per CDR3 protein. The table has about 82,000 distinct CDR3 sequences, about an eighth seen once. The sample consisted of whole blood, taken in connection with sensitization to the hapten diphenylcyclopropenone (DPC). These receptors were taken from a woman aged 50 to 60 with alopecia areata. Some clones in this sample may be carry-over from other donors' samples.

The sample holds a few counts of this clonotype. CDR3 in DNA: TGTGCCAGCAGCCTACCTAGCGGGAGCCTCCTCTACGAGCAGTACTTC. Translated, it gives CASSLPSGSLLYEQYF. This chain joins TRBV7-8 and TRBJ2-7; TRBD2 agrees at 10 bases. Germline V CDR1 and CDR2: SGHVS, FQNEAQ. The length of the CDR3 is 16 residues. Losses at the gene ends were 5 bases for V and 3 bases for J; bases not matched to a gene: 10.

This clonotype was found many times. The chain joins TRBV20-1 to TRBJ2-1; 11 positions match TRBD2. V was clipped by 7 bases and J by 0 bases; unmatched bases: 5. The germline V gene encodes CDR1 DFQATT and CDR2 SNEGSKA (reference sequence). The CDR3 contains 15 residues. The CDR3 region is CSGTTSGASYNEQFF. In DNA form, the CDR3 reads TGCAGTGGTACGACTAGCGGGGCCTCCTACAATGAGCAGTTCTTC.

This chain joins TRBV7-2 and TRBJ2-3; TRBD1 might be the D (5 bases). Germline V CDR1 and CDR2: SGHTA, FQGNSA. The V gene lost 6 bases and the J gene lost 3 bases, with 7 bases spanning the gap. The CDR3 spans 12 residues. The CDR3, as DNA: TGTGCCAGCAGGTCAGGGACAGATACGCAGTATTTT. It is translated as CASRSGTDTQYF.

The sample holds many counts of this clonotype. The V gene is TRBV6-1, the J gene TRBJ1-3; tentative D call: TRBD1 (5 bases). V was clipped by 2 bases and J by 0 bases, with 11 bases between them. CDR3 length equals 16 residues. Germline loops: CDR1 MNHNS, CDR2 SASEGT. The CDR3 nucleotides are TGTGCCAGCAGTGAAAAGGGACCTTACTCTGGAAACACCATATATTTT. It specifies CASSEKGPYSGNTIYF.

This clonotype was seen a handful of times. The genes are TRBV7-9 and TRBJ1-1; D is unclear. With 3 bases removed from V and 0 bases from J, the gap between germline ends came to 11 bases. Germline V gene lookup returns CDR1 SEHNR and CDR2 FQNEAQ (reference sequence). The length of the CDR3 is 15 residues. The CDR3 DNA follows: TGTGCCAGCAGCTTCGCCGGTTCCATGAACACTGAAGCTTTCTTT. It specifies CASSFAGSMNTEAFF.

V and J are TRBV20-1 and TRBJ2-3; 7 nucleotides align to TRBD2. This CDR3 has 13 residues. The germline V gene encodes CDR1 DFQATT and CDR2 SNEGSKA (reference sequence). J lost 5 bases, V lost 6 bases, and 8 bases had no gene match. In DNA form, the CDR3 reads TGCAGTGCCTCGACTCGCGGGAGAGATACGCAGTATTTT. As protein: CSASTRGRDTQYF.

The gene calls are TRBV2 and TRBJ1-5; D is unclear. Per the germline V gene, CDR1 is SNHLY and CDR2 is FYNNEI. Trimming stripped 7 bases from V and 4 bases from J, with 8 bases between. The CDR3 covers 12 residues. The CDR3 DNA sequence: TGTGCCAGCATGGGGATAAATCAGCCCCAGCATTTT. Protein: CASMGINQPQHF.

The chain couples TRBV20-1 to TRBJ1-1, with D possibly TRBD1 on 5 matching bases. The CDR3 sequence is 15 residues long. V shed 0 bases and J shed 4 bases, with 15 bases lying between them. CDR1 and CDR2 from the germline V gene are DFQATT and SNEGSKA (reference sequence). The CDR3 bases are TGCAGTGCTAGAGATCCGGGGCGCGAGAGCACTGAAGCTTTCTTT. This sequence encodes CSARDPGRESTEAFF.

J is TRBJ2-3 and V is TRBV5-1, with D hard to call. The last part of the DNA fits TRBJ1-5 better; the J call may be wrong. The CDR3 has 14 amino acids. Germline-derived CDR1 and CDR2 are SGHRS and YFSETQ. The CDR3: CASSLLALPNTQHF. The CDR3 DNA follows: TGCGCCAGCAGCTTGCTAGCTTTACCAAATACGCAGCATTTT.

This clonotype was counted only a few times. The V call is TRBV20-1, the J call TRBJ1-6; tentatively, D is TRBD1 (6 bases). The CDR3 is 14 residues long. The ends were cut back, 0 bases at V and 7 bases at J, with 10 bases in the middle. Germline V gene sequence: CDR1 DFQATT, CDR2 SNEGSKA (reference sequence). The CDR3 region has the DNA TGCAGTGCTAGAGAGGGGGCGCGGAATTCACCCCTCCACTTT. This codes for CSAREGARNSPLHF.

The V gene is TRBV10-2, the J gene TRBJ2-7; the D is unclear. This CDR3 has 14 amino acids. The V end was cut by 5 bases, the J end by 7 bases, with 18 bases between. Germline loops: CDR1 WSHSY, CDR2 SAAADI. The CDR3 protein is CASSYAGDFGEQYF. As DNA, the CDR3 is TGCGCCAGCAGTTATGCAGGCGATTTTGGGGAGCAGTACTTC.

This clonotype was seen a few times. The chain is built from TRBV2 and TRBJ1-2, with D possibly TRBD1 on 6 matching bases. The CDR3 is 15 residues long. From germline, CDR1 is SNHLY and CDR2 FYNNEI. Trimming took off 2 bases at V and 3 bases at J, with 13 bases between the two ends. The CDR3 protein is CASSERGGAYYGYTF. Here the CDR3 DNA reads TGTGCCAGCAGTGAACGTGGGGGCGCATACTATGGCTACACCTTC.

A remark on this clonotype: This may stem from a read error, because a much larger clone lies one nucleotide away. J is TRBJ2-3 and V is TRBV20-1, with TRBD1 matching 7 bases. Germline CDR1 reads DFQATT; CDR2 reads SNEGSKA (reference sequence). The CDR3 is 13 amino acids. In DNA form, the CDR3 reads TGCAGGGTCACAGGGGATCGGACAGATACGCATTATTTT. It translates to CRVTGDRTDTHYF.

This clonotype was detected ten times or more. This rearrangement joins TRBV7-9 to TRBJ2-1; the match to TRBD1 covers 10 bases. J was trimmed by 10 bases and V by 5 bases; bases with no gene match: 11. Germline CDR1 is SEHNR and CDR2 is FQNEAQ (reference sequence). This CDR3 has 15 amino acids. The CDR3 loop reads CASSLNRDRGKEQFF. In DNA form, the CDR3 reads TGTGCCAGCAGCCTTAACCGGGACAGGGGTAAAGAGCAGTTCTTC.

This clonotype occurred many times. V usage is TRBV5-8 and J usage is TRBJ2-7; 11 nucleotides line up with TRBD2. Germline lookup yields CDR1 SGHTS and CDR2 YDEGEE. CDR3 length equals 17 residues. The trim removed 3 bases at V and 0 bases at J, leaving 8 bases unmatched. The CDR3 loop reads CASSSHSGRGASYEQYF. The CDR3 DNA reads as TGTGCCAGCAGCTCCCATAGCGGGAGGGGGGCCTCCTACGAGCAGTACTTC.